This record looks at one TCR beta chain sequence and its context. Other DNA sequences within the sample encode an identical CDR3. The CDR3 length is 13 residues. Germline lookup yields CDR1 SGHTA and CDR2 FQGNSA. Germline trimming cut 1 base from V and 7 bases from J; bases unmatched to any gene: 1. The record originates from a study of blood T cell repertoires in COVID-19. Generated by immunoSEQ multiplex PCR, the TCRdb table keeps only in-frame clones and is missing some. Here the sample spans 130,000 to 150,000 clones, around 84% being singletons. The J gene is TRBJ2-1, the V gene TRBV7-2, with 7 bases fitting TRBD2. The TCR was taken from a woman aged 50 to 60 with acute or convalescent COVID-19. Sequencing input: peripheral blood. The chain's CDR3 is CASSLGGGNEQFF. In DNA, the CDR3 is TGTGCCAGCAGCTTAGGGGGGGGAAATGAGCAGTTCTTC.